Listed here are 13 T cell receptor beta chains from one sample, sequenced in a study of T and B cells in COVID-19 patients (dated by TCRdb to 2018 to 2021). The sample was run on an Illumina MiSeq. TRB rearrangements were amplified by multiplex PCR with BIOMED2 TRB-A/B primer pools. TCRdb trimmed the raw reads at Q25, called clones with MiXCR and kept productive beta chains. CDR3 protein duplicates are merged, each entry listing the most common genes and DNA. The table for this sample lists some 15,000 distinct CDR3 sequences; around 28% of them were counted only once. The leading ten clones occupy around 3.1% of the sample. Genomic DNA extracted from blood was used in amounts of about 220-500 ng for amplification of TRB repertoires. The sequenced sample was blood. Source of these receptors: a human donor who had recovered from COVID-19.

This clonotype came up many times. The J gene is TRBJ2-7, the V gene TRBV5-6, with no clear D. V lost 4 bases and J lost 0, with 11 bases in between. Germline V gene lookup returns CDR1 SGHDT and CDR2 YYEEEE. This CDR3 spans 14 amino acids. The CDR3 reads CASSRRSLSYEQYF. DNA of the CDR3: TGTGCCAGCAGCCGCCGAAGCCTCTCCTACGAGCAGTACTTC. Drawing the rest from reference TRBV5-6 and TRBJ2-7, the complete variable domain is DAGVTQSPTHLIKTRGQQVTLRCSPKSGHDTVSWYQQALGQGPQFIFQYYEEEERQRGNFPDRFSGHQFPNYSSELNVNALLLGDSALYLCASSRRSLSYEQYFGPGTRLTVT.

This clonotype was seen a few times. The chain carries TRBV7-9 and TRBJ1-4, with D possibly TRBD1 on 5 matching bases. The CDR3 runs to 16 residues. Germline V lookup: CDR1 SEHNR, CDR2 FQNEAQ (reference sequence). The V and J ends lost 5 bases and 6 bases respectively, with 19 bases between them. This CDR3 is CASSPPRRAMDEKLFF. CDR3 nucleotide sequence: TGTGCCAGCAGCCCCCCCCGCAGGGCGATGGATGAAAAACTGTTTTTT.

The chain uses TRBV19 and TRBJ2-2; TRBD2 aligns across 9 bases. J lost 5 bases, V lost 4 bases, and 2 bases had no gene match. CDR3 length: 14 residues. Germline-derived CDR1 and CDR2 are LNHDA and SQIVND (reference sequence). CDR3 DNA sequence: TGTGCCAGTAGTAGAGGACTAGCGACCGGGGAGCTGTTTTTT. The encoded protein is CASSRGLATGELFF.

This clonotype was seen repeatedly, ten times or more. The rearrangement links TRBV6-5 to TRBJ2-6; D is perhaps TRBD2 (5 bases). CDR3 length: 15 amino acids. The V end was cut by 5 bases, the J end by 4 bases, with 12 bases between. The germline V gene has CDR1 MNHEY and CDR2 SVGAGI. Here the CDR3 reads CASSERGQGANVLTF. DNA of the CDR3: TGTGCCAGCAGTGAAAGAGGGCAGGGGGCCAACGTCCTGACTTTC.

This clonotype was detected only a few times. This chain connects TRBV7-2 to TRBJ1-5; TRBD1 agrees at 11 bases. Germline loops: CDR1 SGHTA, CDR2 FQGNSA. CDR3 length: 18 residues. Germline trimming cut 1 base from V and 7 bases from J; bases unmatched to any gene: 12. This CDR3 is CASSLVGQGATNRQPQHF. In DNA form, the CDR3 reads TGTGCCAGCAGCTTAGTCGGACAGGGGGCCACTAATCGACAGCCCCAGCATTTT.

The chain is built from TRBV25-1 and TRBJ2-7, with 8 bases identical to TRBD2. There are 16 residues in the CDR3. The V gene's germline CDR1 is MGHDK and CDR2 SYGVNS. The V segment lost 3 bases and the J segment 0 bases; nucleotides outside the gene matches: 7. The CDR3 reads CASSESGGTRSYEQYF. The CDR3 DNA follows: TGTGCCAGCAGTGAGAGCGGGGGAACCCGCTCCTACGAGCAGTACTTC.

By share, this clonotype counts as medium-sized. This chain joins TRBV29-1 and TRBJ2-7; 8 nucleotides line up with TRBD1. V gave up 7 bases and J gave up 5 bases; unmatched junction bases: 13. CDR1 SQVTM and CDR2 ANQGSEA come from the germline V gene. This CDR3 comprises 14 residues. The CDR3 region has the DNA TGCAGCGCGGAGACAGGGGCCGCGACCGACGAGCAGTACTTC. Its protein is CSAETGAATDEQYF.

To note about this clonotype: A single base separates this from a much larger clone, so it may be a read error. The gene calls are TRBV27 and TRBJ1-6, with D unresolved. Per germline, CDR1 MNHEY and CDR2 SMNVEV (reference sequence). Trimming pared 8 bases from V and 10 bases from J, leaving 12 bases between. This CDR3 contains 12 residues. The CDR3 sequence: CASGPEGSPLHF. Here the CDR3 DNA reads TGTGCCAGCGGGCCTGAGGGCTCACCCCTCCACTTT.

This chain connects TRBV30 to TRBJ1-2, with 8 positions matching TRBD1. The V gene's germline CDR1 is GTSNPN and CDR2 SVGIG (reference sequence). The CDR3 spans 12 residues. Germline trimming cut 8 bases from V and 5 bases from J; bases unmatched to any gene: 7. The CDR3 reads CAGTGGEYGYTF. CDR3 sequence (DNA): TGTGCCGGAACAGGGGGAGAGTATGGCTACACCTTC.

The V and J genes are TRBV28 and TRBJ2-7, with D maybe TRBD2 (6 bases). The length of the CDR3 is 16 residues. Trimming removed 1 base at V and 0 bases at J, with 13 bases between. Germline V gives CDR1 MDHEN, CDR2 SYDVKM. CDR3 loop: CASSLSSGVSSYEQYF. CDR3 DNA sequence: TGTGCCAGCAGTTTATCCTCGGGGGTAAGCTCCTACGAGCAGTACTTC.

The sample holds many counts of this clonotype. The V call is TRBV5-4, the J call TRBJ2-3; D unresolved. V lost 1 base, J lost 0 bases, and 12 bases lay in between. Germline lookup yields CDR1 SGHNT and CDR2 YYREEE (reference sequence). This CDR3 is 16 amino acids long. The CDR3 nucleotides are TGTGCCAGCAGCTTGTTCGTAGCCTCTAGCACAGATACGCAGTATTTT. It encodes CASSLFVASSTDTQYF.

The chain links TRBV18 to TRBJ2-7, with 14 positions matching TRBD2. The germline gives CDR1 KGHSH, CDR2 LQKENI. The CDR3 has 15 residues. With V trimmed by 3 bases and J by 7 bases, 5 bases remained unmatched. CDR3 in amino acids: CASSPGLAGGREQYF. The DNA of the CDR3 is TGTGCCAGCTCACCCGGACTAGCGGGAGGTCGGGAGCAGTACTTC.

The chain has TRBV27 and TRBJ1-6; 9 nucleotides agree with TRBD1. Germline V CDR1 and CDR2: MNHEY, SMNVEV (reference sequence). CDR3 length: 14 amino acids. The J segment lost 10 bases and the V segment lost 5 bases, leaving 6 bases of the junction unmatched. DNA for the CDR3: TGTGCCAGCAGTCCACAGGGGGCCGGGTCACCCCTCCACTTT. This gives the protein CASSPQGAGSPLHF.